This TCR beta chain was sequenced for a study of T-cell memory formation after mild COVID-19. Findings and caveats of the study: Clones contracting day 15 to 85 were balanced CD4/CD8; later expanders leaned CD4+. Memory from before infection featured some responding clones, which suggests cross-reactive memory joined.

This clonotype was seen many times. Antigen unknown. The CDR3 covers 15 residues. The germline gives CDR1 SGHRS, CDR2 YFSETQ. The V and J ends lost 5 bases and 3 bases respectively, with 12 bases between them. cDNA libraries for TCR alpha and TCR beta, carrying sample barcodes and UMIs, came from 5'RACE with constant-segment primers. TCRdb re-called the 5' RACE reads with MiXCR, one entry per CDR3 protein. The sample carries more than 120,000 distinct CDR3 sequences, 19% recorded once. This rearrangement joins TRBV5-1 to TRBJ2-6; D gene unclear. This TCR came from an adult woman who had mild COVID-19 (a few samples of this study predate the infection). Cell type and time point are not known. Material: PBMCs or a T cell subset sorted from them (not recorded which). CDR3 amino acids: CASRLQWDGANVLTF. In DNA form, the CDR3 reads TGCGCCAGCAGATTGCAGTGGGATGGGGCCAACGTCCTGACTTTC.